Listed below are T cell receptor beta chains from one sample, sequenced in a study of T cell changes during pregnancy in multiple sclerosis. Only in-frame clones appear in the TCRdb table, and some are missing; sequencing was by immunoSEQ multiplex PCR. The sample includes tens of thousands of clones, 85% to 95% of them seen just once. Sequencing was performed on CD4+ T cells from peripheral blood mononuclear cells, taken in the second trimester of pregnancy. All receptors derive from a female donor with multiple sclerosis, enrolled in a pregnancy study. CDR3s include the opening cysteine and the closing phenylalanine or tryptophan.

TRBJ1-2 TRBV4-3 CASSQDHWTAYGYTF
TRBJ1-1 TRBV9 CASSSRPEGTEAFF
TRBJ2-5 TRBV9 CASSAAYQETQYF
TRBJ1-2 TRBV5-6 CASSPRTGLANYGYTF
TRBJ2-7 TRBV7-2 CASSLQGFKYEQYF
TRBJ2-3 TRBV7-2 CASSFRPLLRGDTQYF
TRBJ1-1 TRBV7-8 CASSFRVGWVTEAFF
TRBJ2-5 TRBV10-1 CASESRGGAFGKETQYF
TRBJ1-4 TRBV5-1 CASTRGRGEKLFF
TRBJ2-5 TRBV15 CATSMGSSGGRETQYF
TRBJ2-5 TRBV5-1 CASSLSVAGGQETQYF
TRBJ1-5 TRBV5-5 CASSLEAIRNQPQHF
TRBJ2-7 TRBV6-5 CASRTGWGSYEQYF
TRBJ1-5 TRBV6-1 CASSHDSGPQHF
TRBJ2-1 TRBV7-9 CASGPGQNNEQFF
TRBJ2-7 TRBV7-2 CASSPRTGSISYYEQYF
TRBJ1-6 TRBV5-4 CASSSRQGVSPLHF
TRBJ1-5 TRBV30 CAWSLGQDQPQHF
TRBJ2-1 TRBV7-9 CASSLAMASKGDEQFF
TRBJ1-4 TRBV21-1 CASSKVPDDEKLFF
TRBJ1-1 TRBV4-3 CASSQATGGGFGNTEAFF
TRBJ2-2 TRBV7-2 CASSSGGVSTGELFF
TRBJ2-5 TRBV4-2 CASSQDPAVETQYF
TRBJ1-5 TRBV2 CASSAPTGVSNQPQHF